One T cell receptor beta chain is described in this entry. The source of the sample is a study of blood T cell repertoires in COVID-19. Study overall: PBMCs, B-cell-depleted T cells, or T cells were the source of the cDNA or gDNA that made up the material.

Original handling: Researchers report that nucleated cell counts were estimated from reference gene primer amplification. Libraries were prepared by immunoSEQ multiplex PCR; TCRdb keeps only in-frame clonotypes and omits some of them. That table is the source of V, J and clone size, and D and trimming were worked out from the DNA. Of roughly 500,000 clones listed, 75% to 90% are singletons. Seattle-derived patients entered the study during active infection and were followed longitudinally. The CDR3 extends over 14 amino acids. Trimming took 6 bases from V and 5 from J; bases not matched to a gene: 8. Germline assignment: CDR1 MNHEY and CDR2 SMNVEV (reference sequence).

V is TRBV27 and J is TRBJ2-5; 8 positions agree with TRBD2. The receptor was derived from a man between 18 and 35 years old with COVID-19, enrolled during active disease. The sequencing input was peripheral blood. In DNA, the CDR3 is TGTGCCAGCAGGGTACTCGGGGGGGCGGAGACCCAGTACTTC. Protein product: CASRVLGGAETQYF.